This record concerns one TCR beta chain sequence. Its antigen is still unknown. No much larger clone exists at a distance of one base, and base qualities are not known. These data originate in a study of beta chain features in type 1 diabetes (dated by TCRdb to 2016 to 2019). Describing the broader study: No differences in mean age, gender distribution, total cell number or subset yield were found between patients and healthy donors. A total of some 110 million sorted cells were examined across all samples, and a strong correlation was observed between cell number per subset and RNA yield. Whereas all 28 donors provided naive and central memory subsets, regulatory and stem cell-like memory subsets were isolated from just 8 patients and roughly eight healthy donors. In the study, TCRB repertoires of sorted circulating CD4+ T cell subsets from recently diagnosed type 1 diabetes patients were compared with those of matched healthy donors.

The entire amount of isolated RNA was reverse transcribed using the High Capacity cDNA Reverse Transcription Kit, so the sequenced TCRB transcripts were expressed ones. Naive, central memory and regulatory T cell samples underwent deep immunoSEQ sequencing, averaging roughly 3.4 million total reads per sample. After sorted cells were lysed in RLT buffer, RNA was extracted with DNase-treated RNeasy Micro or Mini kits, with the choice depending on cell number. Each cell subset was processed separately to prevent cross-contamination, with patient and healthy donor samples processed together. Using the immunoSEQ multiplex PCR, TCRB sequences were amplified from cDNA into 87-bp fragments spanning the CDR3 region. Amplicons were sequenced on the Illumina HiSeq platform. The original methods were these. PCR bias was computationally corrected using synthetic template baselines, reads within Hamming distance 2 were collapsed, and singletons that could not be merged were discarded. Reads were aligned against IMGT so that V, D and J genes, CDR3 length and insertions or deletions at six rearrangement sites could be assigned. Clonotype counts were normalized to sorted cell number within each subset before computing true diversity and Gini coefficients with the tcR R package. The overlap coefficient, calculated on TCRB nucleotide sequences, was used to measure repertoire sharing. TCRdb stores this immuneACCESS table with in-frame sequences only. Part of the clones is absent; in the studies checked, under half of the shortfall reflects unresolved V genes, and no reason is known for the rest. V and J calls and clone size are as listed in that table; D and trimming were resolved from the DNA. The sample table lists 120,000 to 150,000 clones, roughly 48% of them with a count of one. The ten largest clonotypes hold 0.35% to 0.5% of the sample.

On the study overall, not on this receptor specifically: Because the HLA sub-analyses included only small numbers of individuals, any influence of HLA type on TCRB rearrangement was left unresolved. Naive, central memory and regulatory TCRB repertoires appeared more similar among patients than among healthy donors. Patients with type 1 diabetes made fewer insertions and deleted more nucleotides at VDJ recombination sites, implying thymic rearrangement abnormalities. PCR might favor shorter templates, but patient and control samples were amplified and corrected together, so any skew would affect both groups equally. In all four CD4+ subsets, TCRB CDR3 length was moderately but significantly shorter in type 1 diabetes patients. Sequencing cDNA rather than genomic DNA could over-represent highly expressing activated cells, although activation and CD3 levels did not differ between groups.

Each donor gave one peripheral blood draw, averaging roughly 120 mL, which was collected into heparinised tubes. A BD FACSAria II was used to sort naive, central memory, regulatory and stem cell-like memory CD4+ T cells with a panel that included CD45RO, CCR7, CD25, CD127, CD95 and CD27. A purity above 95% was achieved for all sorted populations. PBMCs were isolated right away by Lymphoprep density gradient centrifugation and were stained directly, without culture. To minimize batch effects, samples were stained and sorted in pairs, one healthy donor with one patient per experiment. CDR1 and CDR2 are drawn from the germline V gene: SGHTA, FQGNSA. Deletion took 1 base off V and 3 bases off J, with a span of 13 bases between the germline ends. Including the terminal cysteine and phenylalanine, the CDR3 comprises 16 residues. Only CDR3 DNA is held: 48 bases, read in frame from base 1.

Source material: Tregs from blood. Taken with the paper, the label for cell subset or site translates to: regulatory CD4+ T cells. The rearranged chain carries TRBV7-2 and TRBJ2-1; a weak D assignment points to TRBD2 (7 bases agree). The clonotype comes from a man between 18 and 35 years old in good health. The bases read TGTGCCAGCAGCTTAGTAGGGCGGGGGCTCTACAATGAGCAGTTCTTC. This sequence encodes CASSLVGRGLYNEQFF.